This note documents a single TCR beta chain sequence. The data are from a study of T cell responses to AZD1222 COVID-19 vaccine. The CDR3 length is 15 residues. CDR1 is LGHDT and CDR2 is YNNKEL in the germline V gene (reference sequence). V gave up 1 base and J gave up 3 bases; unmatched junction bases: 4. Using immunoSEQ multiplex PCR, the repertoire was profiled, and TCRdb retains in-frame clones only, with some absent. This sample has more than 50,000 clones; 80% to 90% occur once, and the top ten carry less than 2%. The gene calls are TRBV3-1 (or the pseudogene TRBV3-2) and TRBJ1-2; 8 bases line up with TRBD1. This sequence was found in an adult in good health. The material sequenced was peripheral blood, taken on day 0 of AZD1222 vaccination. CDR3 sequence reads: CASSQASGGYYGYTF. The DNA of the CDR3 is TGTGCCAGCAGCCAAGCCTCAGGGGGCTACTATGGCTACACCTTC.